Below are 22 T cell receptor beta chains sequenced from a single sample in a study of blood T cell repertoires in COVID-19. Only in-frame clones appear in the TCRdb table, and some are missing; sequencing was by immunoSEQ multiplex PCR. This sample yields roughly 240,000 clones, of which more than 80% are seen a single time; 0.85% to 0.9% belongs to the top ten. Sequencing was carried out using PBMCs or T cells enriched from blood (not recorded which). The receptor source for this set is a man over 45 who had been exposed to COVID-19.

J is TRBJ1-4 and V is TRBV2; D perhaps matches TRBD1 (5 bases). The CDR3 contains 14 residues. Germline V gene lookup returns CDR1 SNHLY and CDR2 FYNNEI. V was trimmed by 2 bases and J by 7 bases, leaving 11 bases between them. CDR3 sequence (DNA): TGTGCCAGCAGTGAACAGGCAGGGCGTGAAAAACTGTTTTTT. Its protein is CASSEQAGREKLFF.

The chain recombines TRBV4-2 with TRBJ2-5; possibly TRBD2 for D (6 bases). The CDR3 is made up of 15 amino acids. Trimming removed 0 bases at V and 5 bases at J, with 13 bases between. Per germline, CDR1 LGHNA and CDR2 YNFKEQ. DNA of the CDR3: TGTGCCAGCAGCCAAGATATGAGGAGGGGCGAGACCCAGTACTTC. It encodes CASSQDMRRGETQYF.

The V and J genes are TRBV4-2 and TRBJ1-2, with D maybe TRBD1 (6 bases). Trimming stripped 0 bases from V and 0 bases from J, with 17 bases between. In germline, CDR1 is LGHNA, CDR2 YNFKEQ. This CDR3 has 18 residues. DNA for the CDR3: TGTGCCAGCAGCCAAGATGGGCTTGGACAGAACTCTAACTATGGCTACACCTTC. Translating gives CASSQDGLGQNSNYGYTF.

This chain links TRBV11-2 with TRBJ1-2; possible D gene TRBD1, 6 bases. The CDR3 has 14 residues. The germline CDR1 and CDR2 sequences are SGHAT and FQNNGV. Trimming took off 2 bases at V and 5 bases at J, with 12 bases between the two ends. The CDR3 coding sequence is TGTGCCAGCAGCTTAACGGACAGTGATTATGGCTACACCTTC. Protein product: CASSLTDSDYGYTF.

This chain joins TRBV6-1 and TRBJ2-7, with a weak D call TRBD2 (5 bases). Between the trimmed V and J ends, which lost 3 bases and 0 bases, there was a span of 9 bases. Looked up from germline, CDR1 is MNHNS and CDR2 is SASEGT. The CDR3 is made up of 14 amino acids. The CDR3 DNA follows: TGTGCCAGCAGTGACCCCGGGGTCTCCTACGAGCAGTACTTC. Amino acid sequence: CASSDPGVSYEQYF.

V usage is TRBV6-5 and J usage is TRBJ2-1, with no clear D. Germline V gene data show CDR1 as MNHEY and CDR2 as SVGAGI. The germline V and J ends were trimmed by 5 bases and 2 bases, with 13 bases remaining between them. This CDR3 is 15 amino acids long. This CDR3 is CASSQATATYNEQFF. The CDR3 DNA is TGTGCCAGCAGTCAGGCGACGGCAACCTACAATGAGCAGTTCTTC.

This rearrangement joins TRBV19 to TRBJ1-4, with TRBD1 identical over 10 bases. This CDR3 spans 16 amino acids. Germline-derived CDR1 and CDR2 are LNHDA and SQIVND (reference sequence). Germline trimming cut 8 bases from V and 4 bases from J; bases unmatched to any gene: 10. In DNA, the CDR3 is TGTGCCAGTCCACGACAGGGGGCGGATGGTAATGAAAAACTGTTTTTT. It specifies CASPRQGADGNEKLFF. Full variable domain (missing parts from reference TRBV19 and TRBJ1-4): DGGITQSPKYLFRKEGQNVTLSCEQNLNHDAMYWYRQDPGQGLRLIYYSQIVNDFQKGDIAEGYSVSREKKESFPLTVTSAQKNPTAFYLCASPRQGADGNEKLFFGSGTQLSVL.

The rearrangement uses TRBV18 and TRBJ1-1, with 7 bases aligning to TRBD1. Germline CDR1 reads KGHSH; CDR2 reads LQKENI. The CDR3 covers 16 residues. The ends lost 0 bases at V and 1 base at J; junction bases unmatched: 5. CDR3 sequence reads: CASSPPLQGPNTEAFF. Written as DNA, the CDR3 is TGTGCCAGCTCACCACCACTACAGGGGCCGAACACTGAAGCTTTCTTT.

The chain employs TRBV3-1 (or the pseudogene TRBV3-2) and TRBJ2-2; 16 nucleotides align to TRBD2. The V gene's germline CDR1 is LGHDT and CDR2 YNNKEL (reference sequence). J lost 4 bases, V lost 5 bases, and 7 bases had no gene match. The CDR3 loop spans 18 amino acids. Written as DNA, the CDR3 is TGTGCCAGCAGCTTGGGACTAGCGGGAGGGCCGGGCACCGGGGAGCTGTTTTTT. It is translated as CASSLGLAGGPGTGELFF.

CDR3 sequence: CASKEGLSYEQYV. The CDR3 bases are TGTGCCAGCAAAGAGGGTCTATCCTACGAGCAGTACGTC. The chain has TRBV28 and TRBJ2-7; D is possibly TRBD2 (5 bases). CDR1 is MDHEN, CDR2 SYDVKM, per germline. Trimming left V 7 bases short and J 1 base short, with 11 bases between. The CDR3 runs to 13 residues.

The rearrangement joins TRBV18 to TRBJ1-5; D not resolved. Trimming left V 3 bases short and J 4 bases short, with 13 bases between. Germline V gene lookup returns CDR1 KGHSH and CDR2 LQKENI. The CDR3 extends over 15 amino acids. The CDR3 coding sequence is TGTGCCAGCTCACCCTTGATCGGGTCTAATCAGCCCCAGCATTTT. Translating gives CASSPLIGSNQPQHF.

This chain joins TRBV11-2 and TRBJ1-2; 9 nucleotides agree with TRBD1. Germline CDR1 is SGHAT and CDR2 is FQNNGV. The CDR3 spans 12 residues. The ends lost 6 bases at V and 5 bases at J; junction bases unmatched: 1. The CDR3 DNA sequence: TGTGCCAGCAGTGGGACAGGGTATGGCTACACCTTC. It is translated as CASSGTGYGYTF.

The rearrangement joins TRBV18 to TRBJ2-7, with a possible D match to TRBD2 (6 bases). V dropped 3 bases and J dropped 2 bases, with 8 bases sitting between them. CDR3 length: 13 amino acids. Germline CDR1 and CDR2: KGHSH and LQKENI. DNA for the CDR3: TGTGCCAGCTCACCCGGGGGACCCTACGAGCAGTACGTC. This codes for CASSPGGPYEQYV.

The chain uses TRBV7-2 and TRBJ2-1, with TRBD2 matching over 7 bases. The V segment lost 0 bases and the J segment 7 bases; nucleotides outside the gene matches: 3. The CDR3 totals 14 residues. Germline V CDR1 and CDR2: SGHTA, FQGNSA. CDR3 DNA: TGTGCCAGCAGCTTAGCGGGGGGGTGGAATGAGCAGTTCTTC. Its protein is CASSLAGGWNEQFF.

The chain couples TRBV5-1 to TRBJ2-2, with D unclear. The CDR3 length is 13 residues. The germline V gene has CDR1 SGHRS and CDR2 YFSETQ. Trimming took off 0 bases at V and 6 bases at J, with 6 bases between the two ends. CDR3 loop: CASSLAHPGELFF. The DNA for the CDR3 is TGCGCCAGCAGCTTGGCCCATCCCGGGGAGCTGTTTTTT.

The chain has TRBV19 and TRBJ2-5, with a tentative D call TRBD1 (5 bases). Looked up from germline, CDR1 is LNHDA and CDR2 is SQIVND (reference sequence). The V end was cut by 4 bases, the J end by 1 base, with 10 bases between. The CDR3 loop spans 14 amino acids. The CDR3 reads CASSTPGIQETQYF. DNA for the CDR3: TGTGCCAGTAGTACACCAGGGATCCAAGAGACCCAGTACTTC.

The genes are TRBV11-2 and TRBJ2-1; 8 bases fit TRBD2. V shed 5 bases and J 0 bases; nucleotides not matched to a gene: 12. CDR3 length: 18 amino acids. Per the germline V gene, CDR1 is SGHAT and CDR2 is FQNNGV. The CDR3 region is CASSPHGSGIPSYNEQFF. Written as DNA, the CDR3 is TGTGCCAGCAGCCCCCATGGTAGCGGGATTCCCTCCTACAATGAGCAGTTCTTC.

This clone came up a few times. The chain carries TRBV25-1 and TRBJ1-6; a possible D gene is TRBD1 (6 bases). The CDR3 runs to 13 residues. V lost 4 bases and J lost 10, with 11 bases in between. CDR1 is MGHDK, CDR2 SYGVNS, per germline. The CDR3 coding sequence is TGTGCCAGCAGTGGCCAGGGGACCTCACCCCTCCACTTT. Residues: CASSGQGTSPLHF.

The V gene is TRBV7-3, the J gene TRBJ2-7, with D possibly TRBD2 on 7 matching bases. V dropped 2 bases and J dropped 0 bases, with 14 bases sitting between them. Per germline, CDR1 SGHTA and CDR2 FQGTGA. The CDR3 is 16 amino acids. For the CDR3, the DNA is TGTGCCAGCAGCTTAGTTGGGGGGGCTCTCTCCTACGAGCAGTACTTC. Residues: CASSLVGGALSYEQYF.

The chain has TRBV28 and TRBJ1-3; 8 bases match TRBD1. V gave up 6 bases and J gave up 16 bases; unmatched junction bases: 5. This CDR3 comprises 10 residues. Germline CDR1 and CDR2: MDHEN and SYDVKM. CDR3 residues: CASSRDRRYF. Here the CDR3 DNA reads TGTGCCAGCAGCCGGGACAGGCGGTATTTT.

The V call is TRBV7-3, the J call TRBJ1-6, with D unresolved. Trimming took off 4 bases at V and 8 bases at J, with 9 bases between the two ends. This CDR3 comprises 13 residues. Germline loops: CDR1 SGHTA, CDR2 FQGTGA. The CDR3 spells CASSSLGDSPLHF. CDR3 coding DNA: TGTGCCAGCAGCTCTCTGGGAGATTCACCCCTCCACTTT.

The chain couples TRBV10-3 to TRBJ2-1; 11 bases match TRBD1. CDR3 size: 16 residues. The junction had 7 bases not matched to a gene; V was cut back by 5 bases and J by 4 bases. Looked up from germline, CDR1 is ENHRY and CDR2 is SYGVKD. CDR3 loop: CAISMGTGGRYNEQFF. The CDR3 nucleotides are TGTGCCATCAGTATGGGGACAGGGGGTAGATACAATGAGCAGTTCTTC.